This T cell receptor beta chain was sequenced in a study of breast tumors, draining lymph nodes, adjacent tissues. Looked up from germline, CDR1 is KGHDR and CDR2 is SFDVKD. The germline V and J ends were trimmed by 5 bases and 0 bases, with 14 bases remaining between them. This CDR3 has 16 amino acids. The lymph nodes were axillary draining lymph nodes from breast cancer patients. TCRdb re-called the multiplex PCR reads through MiXCR, storing one row per CDR3 protein. The sample lists about 200,000 distinct CDR3 sequences; less than 40% were seen once. The sequenced material came from axillary lymph node tissue. V gene TRBV24-1 combines with J gene TRBJ2-3; the D gene is possibly TRBD1 (6 bases). The sequence came from a female donor with breast cancer. Some clones in this sample may be carry-over from other donors' samples. The CDR3 spells CATSARYRASTDTQYF. The CDR3 nucleotides read TGTGCCACCAGTGCTAGGTACAGGGCAAGCACAGATACGCAGTATTTT.